This TCR beta chain was captured in a study of follicular helper T cells after annual influenza vaccination. The study, taken as a whole, reports: ICOS+CD38+ cTfh clonality change tracked circulating plasmablast frequency change. Successive annual vaccinations recalled a recurrent oligoclonal ICOS+CD38+ cTfh response with influenza-specific clonotypes.

As to this clone: Its antigen is unidentified.

V was pared by 6 bases and J by 7 bases, with 11 bases between. Germline V gene lookup returns CDR1 SNHLY and CDR2 FYNNEI. The CDR3 is 12 residues long. Time point meaning: 2014-2015 season, 7 days after vaccination. This table comes from immunoSEQ multiplex PCR, and its TCRdb copy is limited to in-frame clones, with some not included. The table shows several thousand clones, with about 82% occurring only once. The material was CXCR5+ CD38- circulating T follicular helper cells from blood, obtained 7 days after influenza vaccination. The sample's subset: circulating Tfh, non-naive CD4+CXCR5+PD-1+ (ICOS+CD38+ or ICOS-CD38-). The chain combines TRBV2 with TRBJ2-3, with D unclear. The receptor's source is an adult who received the influenza vaccine. CDR3 nucleotides: TGTGCCAGCAGAACCTCCGGAAATACGCAGTATTTT. This gives the protein CASRTSGNTQYF.